The 6 T cell receptor beta chains below were found in one sample sequenced in a study of tumor-infiltrating lymphocytes in oesophageal squamous cell carcinoma. One entry per CDR3 protein results from TCRdb running MiXCR on the PCR reads. The sample contains roughly 15,000 distinct CDR3 sequences, roughly half of which appear only once. The material sequenced was blood. All receptors derive from a male donor with esophageal squamous cell carcinoma.

The chain joins TRBV12-3 or TRBV12-4 to TRBJ1-6; D is undetermined. The ends were cut back, 5 bases at V and 8 bases at J, with 16 bases in the middle. The CDR3 has 15 amino acids. The CDR3 sequence is CASSPPHGKDSPLHF. In DNA form, the CDR3 reads TGTGCCAGCAGTCCCCCACACGGGAAGGATTCACCCCTCCACTTT.

The V gene is TRBV7-7, the J gene TRBJ1-5; no reliable D call. Germline CDR1 is SSHAT and CDR2 is FNYEAQ (reference sequence). V was cut by 2 bases and J by 4 bases, with 12 bases left in between. The length of the CDR3 is 15 residues. The DNA of the CDR3 is TGTGCCAGCAGCTTACAGTCAGGCGTTAATCAGCCCCAGCATTTT. Its protein is CASSLQSGVNQPQHF.

The V call is TRBV19, the J call TRBJ2-1; D gene uncertain. Trimming removed 1 base at V and 3 bases at J, with 10 bases between. This CDR3 has 15 amino acids. CDR1 and CDR2 from the germline V gene are LNHDA and SQIVND (reference sequence). In DNA, the CDR3 is TGTGCCAGTAGTATAGTAGCACACTACTACAATGAGCAGTTCTTC. Residues: CASSIVAHYYNEQFF.

The V gene is TRBV7-3, the J gene TRBJ2-4; D perhaps matches TRBD2 (6 bases). Gene TRBJ2-5 matches the end of the DNA better, so the J call may be wrong. This CDR3 has 15 residues. CDR1 and CDR2 from the germline V gene are SGHTA and FQGTGA. The CDR3 DNA reads TGTGCCAGCAGCTTAGGCCCAGGGACTGGAGAGACCCAGTACTTC. Translation gives CASSLGPGTGETQYF.

At least ten counts were recorded for this clonotype. V usage is TRBV28 and J usage is TRBJ2-1; D remains unclear. Trimming took 4 bases from V and 0 from J, leaving 13 bases between them. The CDR3 loop spans 16 amino acids. Per the germline V gene, CDR1 is MDHEN and CDR2 is SYDVKM. The CDR3 DNA reads TGTGCCAGCAGTTCGCGGACGGCCAACTCCTACAATGAGCAGTTCTTC. This sequence encodes CASSSRTANSYNEQFF. Looking up the rest from reference TRBV28 and TRBJ2-1 gives the full variable domain: DVKVTQSSRYLVKRTGEKVFLECVQDMDHENMFWYRQDPGLGLRLIYFSYDVKMKEKGDIPEGYSVSREKKERFSLILESASTNQTSMYLCASSSRTANSYNEQFFGPGTRLTVL.

This clonotype is deemed medium-sized. The V and J genes are TRBV6-1 and TRBJ1-2; a possible D gene is TRBD1 (5 bases). CDR1 MNHNS and CDR2 SASEGT come from the germline V gene. Trimming left V 8 bases short and J 2 bases short, with 15 bases between. CDR3 length: 14 residues. The CDR3 loop reads CASRPFRENYGYTF. In DNA, the CDR3 is TGTGCCAGCCGACCGTTCAGGGAAAACTATGGCTACACCTTC.